This TCR beta chain was captured by sequencing in a study of PD-1 blockade in classical Hodgkin lymphoma. At the level of the study: Patients were dosed intravenously with nivolumab at 3 mg/kg every 2 weeks.

Each patient relapsed following autologous stem cell transplantation, and prior brentuximab vedotin exposure differed. General study findings and limits: TCR diversity at baseline was reported to be reduced in newly diagnosed patients relative to healthy donors. Those achieving complete response showed baseline diversity like newly diagnosed patients.

TCRdb keeps only in-frame clones here, not all; method: immunoSEQ multiplex PCR. The sample holds about 58,000 clones; 70% to 90% are singletons and the top ten take around 5%. For this clone: The antigen remains undetermined.

V gave up 3 bases and J gave up 2 bases; unmatched junction bases: 9. The germline V gene encodes CDR1 MGHRA and CDR2 YSYEKL. CDR3 size: 19 residues. This clonotype was obtained from a human donor with classical Hodgkin lymphoma. Sequencing was performed on peripheral blood mononuclear cells (PBMCs), taken before the second cycle of nivolumab. This chain links TRBV4-1 with TRBJ2-3, with 15 bases lining up with TRBD2. The CDR3 protein is CASSQTGTSGGWDTDTQYF. The CDR3 DNA reads as TGCGCCAGCAGCCAGACCGGGACTAGCGGGGGGTGGGACACAGATACGCAGTATTTT.